This TCR beta chain is drawn from a study of blood T cell repertoires in COVID-19. The table came from immunoSEQ multiplex PCR; TCRdb's copy has only in-frame clones and leaves some out. Of hundreds of thousands of clones in the sample, about 85% were seen once. CDR3 size: 16 residues. Trimming shortened V by 4 bases and J by 0 bases, and 12 bases separated the two germline ends. Germline V CDR1 and CDR2: MNHEY, SMNVEV (reference sequence). The TCR sequence derives from a woman in her 30s who had been exposed to COVID-19. The sequencing input was PBMCs or T cells enriched from blood (not recorded which). This chain connects TRBV27 to TRBJ1-4; no clear D. The DNA of the CDR3 is TGTGCCAGCAGTTCCCTTAAGCCTGCAACTAATGAAAAACTGTTTTTT. Amino acid sequence: CASSSLKPATNEKLFF.